This TCR beta chain originates from a study of blood T cell repertoires in COVID-19. Overall study context: The samples span acute and convalescent COVID-19 from the United States, Italy and Spain. PBMCs, B-cell-depleted T cells, or T cells provided the cDNA or gDNA that made up the material.

In the original processing: Amplified reference gene primers provided the basis for estimating nucleated cell counts. The method was immunoSEQ multiplex PCR; TCRdb's version includes in-frame clones alone and lacks a portion of them. Clonal size and the V and J genes are those of that table, whereas D and trimming came from the DNA. The table includes some 340,000 clones, around 85% detected once. Trimming cost V 4 bases and J 5 bases; bases outside gene matches: 3. Germline V lookup: CDR1 SGHRS, CDR2 YFSETQ. This CDR3 contains 15 residues. Material: peripheral blood. This sequence joins TRBV5-1 and TRBJ2-1; 13 nucleotides line up with TRBD2. This receptor was taken from a young woman with acute or convalescent COVID-19. DNA of the CDR3: TGCGCCAGCAGCCAGACTAGCGGGGGGAACAATGAGCAGTTCTTC. Its protein is CASSQTSGGNNEQFF.